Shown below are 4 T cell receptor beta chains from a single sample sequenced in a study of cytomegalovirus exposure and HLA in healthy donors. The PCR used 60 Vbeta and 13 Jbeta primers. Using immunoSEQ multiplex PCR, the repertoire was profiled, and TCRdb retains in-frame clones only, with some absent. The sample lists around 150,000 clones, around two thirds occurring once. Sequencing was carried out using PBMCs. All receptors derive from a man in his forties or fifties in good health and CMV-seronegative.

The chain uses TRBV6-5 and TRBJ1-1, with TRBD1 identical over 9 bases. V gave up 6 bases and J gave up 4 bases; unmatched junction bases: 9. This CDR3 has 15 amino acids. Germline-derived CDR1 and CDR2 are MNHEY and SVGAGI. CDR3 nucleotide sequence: TGTGCCAGCAGCCCCGGGACAGGGTTACGCACTGAAGCTTTCTTT. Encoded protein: CASSPGTGLRTEAFF.

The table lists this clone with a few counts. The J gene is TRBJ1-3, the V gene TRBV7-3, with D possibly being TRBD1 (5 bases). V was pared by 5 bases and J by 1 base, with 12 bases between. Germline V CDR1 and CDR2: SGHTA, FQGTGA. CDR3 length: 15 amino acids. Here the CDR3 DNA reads TGTGCCAGCAGCAGCAGCAGGGAATCTGGAAACACCATATATTTT. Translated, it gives CASSSSRESGNTIYF.

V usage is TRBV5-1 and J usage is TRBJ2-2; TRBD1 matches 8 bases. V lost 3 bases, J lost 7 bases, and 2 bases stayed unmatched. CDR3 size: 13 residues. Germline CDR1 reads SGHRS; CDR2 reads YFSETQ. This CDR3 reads CASSSTGDGELFF. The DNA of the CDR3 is TGCGCCAGCAGCTCGACAGGGGACGGGGAGCTGTTTTTT.

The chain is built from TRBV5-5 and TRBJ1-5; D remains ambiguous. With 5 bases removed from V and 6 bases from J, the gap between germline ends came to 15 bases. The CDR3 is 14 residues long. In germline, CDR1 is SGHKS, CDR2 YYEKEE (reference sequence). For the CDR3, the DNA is TGTGCCAGCAGTTCCATGACGGCGGGTCAGCCCCAGCATTTT. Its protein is CASSSMTAGQPQHF.